This TCR beta chain was documented in a study of T cell repertoires in cytomegalovirus infection (dated by TCRdb to the late 2010s). A note on the overall study: Recently identified HLA-C-restricted CMV epitopes, whose presentation resists viral immunomodulation, were targeted by peptide stimulations together with well-studied HLA-B-restricted epitopes. Donor HLA type was relevant to the analysis, because carriage of CMV infection together with the matching HLA type was indicated by public TCR beta signatures. Study-wide conclusions, independent of this receptor: The ex vivo response was dominated by HLA-C-restricted CMV-specific TCR beta clonotypes, which also provided the single most frequent clonotype in two of eight donors. Carriers of CMV infection plus the relevant HLA type were discriminated by the cumulative frequency of public TCR beta family members in the study cohort and in an independent 352-donor cohort.

The treatment or condition tag for this specimen amounts to: in vitro stimulation with specific CMV peptide epitopes to enrich CMV-specific T cells. Sequencing was carried out with an Illumina HiSeq 1500. The raw public data were reprocessed by TCRdb itself: fastp quality trimming at Q25, MiXCR clonotype calling, in-frame beta chains only. CDR3 protein duplicates are merged, each entry listing the most common genes and DNA. For this sample the table gives some 700,000 distinct CDR3 sequences, of which roughly a third were detected only once. The top ten clones comprise roughly 18% of the sample. Clipping removes 4 bases from V and 0 bases from J, with 5 as the unmatched junction base count. The CDR3 spans 15 residues, from the cysteine through the phenylalanine. Left in the record is the CDR3 DNA by itself, 45 bases read in frame from the first base. CDR1 SGHNT and CDR2 YYREEE are derived from the germline V gene (reference sequence).

This clonotype came up many times. Its antigen specificity is not known. Base-call qualities are not available, and no considerably larger clone is one nucleotide away. The rearranged chain carries TRBV5-4 and TRBJ2-3, with 7 junctional bases fitting TRBD1. The sequence was collected from a human donor in good health (CMV status not recorded). Some clones in this sample may be carry-over from other donors' samples. The source material was cultured PBMCs, sampled from culture after CMV antigen stimulation. The nucleotides are TGTGCCAGCAGCGCCGGGACAGCTAGCACAGATACGCAGTATTTT. Translation gives CASSAGTASTDTQYF. The reference TRBV5-4 and TRBJ2-3 proteins fill in what lies around the CDR3, so the full variable domain reads ETGVTQSPTHLIKTRGQQVTLRCSSQSGHNTVSWYQQALGQGPQFIFQYYREEENGRGNFPPRFSGLQFPNYSSELNVNALELDDSALYLCASSAGTASTDTQYFGPGTRLTVL.